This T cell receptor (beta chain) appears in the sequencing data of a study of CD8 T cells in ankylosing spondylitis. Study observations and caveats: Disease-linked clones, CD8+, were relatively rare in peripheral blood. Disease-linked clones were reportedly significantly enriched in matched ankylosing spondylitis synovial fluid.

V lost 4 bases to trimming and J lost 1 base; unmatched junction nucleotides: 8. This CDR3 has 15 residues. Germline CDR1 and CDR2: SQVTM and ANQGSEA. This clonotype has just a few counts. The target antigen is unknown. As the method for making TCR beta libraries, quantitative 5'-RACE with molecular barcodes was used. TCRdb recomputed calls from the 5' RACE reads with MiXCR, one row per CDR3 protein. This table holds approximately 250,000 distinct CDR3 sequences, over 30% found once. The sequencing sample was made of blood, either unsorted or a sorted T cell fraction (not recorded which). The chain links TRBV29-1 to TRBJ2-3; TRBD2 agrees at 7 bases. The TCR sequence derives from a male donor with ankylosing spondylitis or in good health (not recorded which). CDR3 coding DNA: TGCAGCGTTGTTGGGGGGGTACAGGGCACAGATACGCAGTATTTT. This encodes CSVVGGVQGTDTQYF.